Sequencing of this T cell receptor (beta chain) was carried out in a study of technical replicates of blood from a few donors. Some clones are missing from TCRdb's copy, which holds only in-frame ones; the method was immunoSEQ multiplex PCR. The table shows under 55,000 clones, with 95% to 96% occurring only once. A single count supports this clone. CDR1 and CDR2 from the germline V gene are SEHNR and FQNEAQ (reference sequence). The CDR3 totals 16 residues. With V trimmed by 3 bases and J by 2 bases, 5 bases remained unmatched. Sequencing was performed on T cells isolated from PBMCs. The chain employs TRBV7-9 and TRBJ2-7; TRBD2 matches at 12 bases. The TCR was taken from a human donor in good health. Written as DNA, the CDR3 is TGTGCCAGCAGCTTGGGGACTAGCGGGTATCCCTACGAGCAGTACTTC. Its translation: CASSLGTSGYPYEQYF. Complete variable domain (other parts from reference TRBV7-9 and TRBJ2-7): DTGVSQNPRHKITKRGQNVTFRCDPISEHNRLYWYRQTLGQGPEFLTYFQNEAQLEKSRLLSDRFSAERPKGSFSTLEIQRTEQGDSAMYLCASSLGTSGYPYEQYFGPGTRLTVT.